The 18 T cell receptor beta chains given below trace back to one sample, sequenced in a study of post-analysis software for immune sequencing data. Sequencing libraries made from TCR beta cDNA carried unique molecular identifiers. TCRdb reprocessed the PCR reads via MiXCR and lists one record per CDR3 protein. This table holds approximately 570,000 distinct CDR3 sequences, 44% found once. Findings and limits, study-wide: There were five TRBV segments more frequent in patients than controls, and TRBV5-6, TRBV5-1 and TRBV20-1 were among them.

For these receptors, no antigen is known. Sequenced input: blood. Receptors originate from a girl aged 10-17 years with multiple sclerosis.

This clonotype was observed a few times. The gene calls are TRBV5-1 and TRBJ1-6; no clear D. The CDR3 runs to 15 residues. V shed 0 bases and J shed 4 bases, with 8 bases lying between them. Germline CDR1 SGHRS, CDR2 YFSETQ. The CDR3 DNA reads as TGCGCCAGCAGCTTGGGGAGGTTTTATAATTCACCCCTCCACTTT. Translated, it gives CASSLGRFYNSPLHF.

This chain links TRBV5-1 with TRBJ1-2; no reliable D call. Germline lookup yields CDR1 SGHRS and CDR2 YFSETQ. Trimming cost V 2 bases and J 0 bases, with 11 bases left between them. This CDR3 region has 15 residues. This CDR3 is CASSLRTDTNYGYTF. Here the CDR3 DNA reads TGCGCCAGCAGCTTAAGGACCGATACTAACTATGGCTACACCTTC.

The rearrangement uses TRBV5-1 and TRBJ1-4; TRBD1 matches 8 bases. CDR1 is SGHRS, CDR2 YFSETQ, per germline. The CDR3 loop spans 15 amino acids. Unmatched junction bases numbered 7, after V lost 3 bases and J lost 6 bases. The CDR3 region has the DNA TGCGCCAGCAGCTACAACACAGGGGGGGATGAAAAACTGTTTTTT. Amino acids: CASSYNTGGDEKLFF.

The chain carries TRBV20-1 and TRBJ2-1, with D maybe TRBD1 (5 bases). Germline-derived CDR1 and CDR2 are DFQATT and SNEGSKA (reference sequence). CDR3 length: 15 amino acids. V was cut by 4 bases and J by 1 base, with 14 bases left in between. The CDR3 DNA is TGCAGTGCTATTGGACACGCCGCTTCCTACAATGAGCAGTTCTTC. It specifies CSAIGHAASYNEQFF.

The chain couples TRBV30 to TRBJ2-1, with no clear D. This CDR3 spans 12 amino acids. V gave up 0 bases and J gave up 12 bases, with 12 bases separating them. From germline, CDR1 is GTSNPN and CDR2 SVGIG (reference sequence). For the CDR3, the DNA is TGTGCCTGGAGTGTAGTTACCCCTGGGCAGTTCTTC. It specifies CAWSVVTPGQFF.

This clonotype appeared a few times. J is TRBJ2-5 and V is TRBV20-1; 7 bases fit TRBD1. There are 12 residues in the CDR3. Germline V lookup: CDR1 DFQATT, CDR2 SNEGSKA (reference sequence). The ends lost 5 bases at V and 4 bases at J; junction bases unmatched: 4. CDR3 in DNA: TGCAGTGCTGTTGACAGGGCAGAGACCCAGTACTTC. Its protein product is CSAVDRAETQYF.

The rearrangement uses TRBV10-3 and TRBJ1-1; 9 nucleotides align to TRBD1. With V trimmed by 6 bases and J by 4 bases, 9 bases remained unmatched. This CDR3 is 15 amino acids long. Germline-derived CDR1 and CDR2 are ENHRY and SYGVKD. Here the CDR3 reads CAIRGAGQGSTEAFF. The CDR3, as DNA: TGTGCCATCAGGGGGGCGGGACAGGGAAGCACTGAAGCTTTCTTT.

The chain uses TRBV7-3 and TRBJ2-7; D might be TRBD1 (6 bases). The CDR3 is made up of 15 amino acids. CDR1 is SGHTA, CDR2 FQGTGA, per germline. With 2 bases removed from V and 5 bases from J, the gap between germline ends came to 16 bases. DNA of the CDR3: TGTGCCAGCAGCTTATCAGAAGTGGGGGCACACGAGCAGTACTTC. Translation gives CASSLSEVGAHEQYF. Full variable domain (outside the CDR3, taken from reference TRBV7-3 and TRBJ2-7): GAGVSQTPSNKVTEKGKYVELRCDPISGHTALYWYRQSLGQGPEFLIYFQGTGAADDSGLPNDRFFAVRPEGSVSTLKIQRTERGDSAVYLCASSLSEVGAHEQYFGPGTRLTVT.

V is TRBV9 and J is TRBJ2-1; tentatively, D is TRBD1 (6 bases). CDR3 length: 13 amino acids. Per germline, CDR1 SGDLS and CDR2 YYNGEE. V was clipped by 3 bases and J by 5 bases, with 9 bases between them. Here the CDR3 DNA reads TGTGCCAGCAGCGCCCGACAGGACAATGAGCAGTTCTTC. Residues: CASSARQDNEQFF. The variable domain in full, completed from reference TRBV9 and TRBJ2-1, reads DSGVTQTPKHLITATGQRVTLRCSPRSGDLSVYWYQQSLDQGLQFLIQYYNGEERAKGNILERFSAQQFPDLHSELNLSSLELGDSALYFCASSARQDNEQFFGPGTRLTVL.

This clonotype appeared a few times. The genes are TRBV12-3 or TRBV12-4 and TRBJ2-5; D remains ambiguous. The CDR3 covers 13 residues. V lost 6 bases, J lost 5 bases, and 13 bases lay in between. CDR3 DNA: TGTGCCAGCAGCCAGACCGGAGATGAGACCCAGTACTTC. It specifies CASSQTGDETQYF.

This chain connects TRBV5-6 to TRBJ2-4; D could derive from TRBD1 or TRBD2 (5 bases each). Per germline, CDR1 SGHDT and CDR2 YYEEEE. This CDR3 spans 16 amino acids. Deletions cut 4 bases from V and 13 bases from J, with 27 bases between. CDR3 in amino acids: CASSPLGTANEWEQYF. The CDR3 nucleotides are TGTGCCAGCAGCCCCCTTGGGACGGCGAATGAATGGGAGCAGTACTTC.

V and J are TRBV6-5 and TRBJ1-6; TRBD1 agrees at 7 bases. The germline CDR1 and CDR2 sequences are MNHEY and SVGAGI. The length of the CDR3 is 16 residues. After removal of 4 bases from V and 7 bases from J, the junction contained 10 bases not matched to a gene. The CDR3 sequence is CASSSRGSVKNSPLHF. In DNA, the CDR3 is TGTGCCAGCAGTTCCAGGGGGTCTGTTAAGAATTCACCCCTCCACTTT.

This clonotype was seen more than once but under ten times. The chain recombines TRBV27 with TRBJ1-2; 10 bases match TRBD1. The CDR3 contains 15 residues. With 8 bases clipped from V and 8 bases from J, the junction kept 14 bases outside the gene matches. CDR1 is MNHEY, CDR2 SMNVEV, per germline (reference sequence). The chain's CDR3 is CASGTGVLPFLGYTF. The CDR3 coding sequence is TGTGCCAGCGGGACAGGGGTTCTACCCTTCCTAGGCTACACCTTC.

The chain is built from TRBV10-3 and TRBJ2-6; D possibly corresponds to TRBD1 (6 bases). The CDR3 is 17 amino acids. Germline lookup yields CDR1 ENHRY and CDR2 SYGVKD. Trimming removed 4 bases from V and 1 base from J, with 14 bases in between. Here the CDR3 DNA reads TGTGCCATCAGTGCTGTAAATGGACAGTCTGGGGCCAACGTCCTGACTTTC. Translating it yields CAISAVNGQSGANVLTF.

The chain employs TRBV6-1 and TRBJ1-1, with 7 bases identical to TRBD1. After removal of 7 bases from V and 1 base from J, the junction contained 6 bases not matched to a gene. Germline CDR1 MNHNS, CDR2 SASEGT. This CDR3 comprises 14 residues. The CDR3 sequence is CASTRDRKNTEAFF. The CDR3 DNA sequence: TGTGCCAGCACTCGGGACAGAAAGAACACTGAAGCTTTCTTT.

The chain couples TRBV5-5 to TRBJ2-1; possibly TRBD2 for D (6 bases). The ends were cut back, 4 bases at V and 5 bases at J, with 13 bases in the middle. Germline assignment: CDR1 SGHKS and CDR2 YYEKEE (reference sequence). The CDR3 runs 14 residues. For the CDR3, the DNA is TGTGCCAGCAGCGGGGACCGGACTAACAATGAGCAGTTCTTC. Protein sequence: CASSGDRTNNEQFF. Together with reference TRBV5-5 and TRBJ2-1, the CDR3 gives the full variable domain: DAGVTQSPTHLIKTRGQQVTLRCSPISGHKSVSWYQQVLGQGPQFIFQYYEKEERGRGNFPDRFSARQFPNYSSELNVNALLLGDSALYLCASSGDRTNNEQFFGPGTRLTVL.

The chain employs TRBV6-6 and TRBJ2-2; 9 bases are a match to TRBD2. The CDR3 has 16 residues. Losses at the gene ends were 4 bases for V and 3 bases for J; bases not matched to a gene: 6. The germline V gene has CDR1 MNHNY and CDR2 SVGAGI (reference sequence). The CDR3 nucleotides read TGTGCCAGCAGTTTCCAAGCGGGAGGTCACACCGGGGAGCTGTTTTTT. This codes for CASSFQAGGHTGELFF.

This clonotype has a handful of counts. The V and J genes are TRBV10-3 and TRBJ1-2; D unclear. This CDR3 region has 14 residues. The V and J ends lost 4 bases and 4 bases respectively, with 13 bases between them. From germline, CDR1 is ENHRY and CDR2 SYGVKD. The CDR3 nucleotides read TGTGCCATCAGTGCCGCCGCGGCGGGCTATGGCTACACCTTC. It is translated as CAISAAAAGYGYTF.